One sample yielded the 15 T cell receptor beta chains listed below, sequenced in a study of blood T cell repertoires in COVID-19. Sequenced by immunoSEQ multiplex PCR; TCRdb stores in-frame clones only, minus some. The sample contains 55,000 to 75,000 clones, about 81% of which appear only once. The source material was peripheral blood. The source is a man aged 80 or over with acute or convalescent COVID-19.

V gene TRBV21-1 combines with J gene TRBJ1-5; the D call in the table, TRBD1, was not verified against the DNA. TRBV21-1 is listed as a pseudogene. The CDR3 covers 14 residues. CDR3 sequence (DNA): TGTGCCAGCACCCAAACAGGGGTAGGTAAGCCCCAGCATTTT. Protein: CASTQTGVGKPQHF.

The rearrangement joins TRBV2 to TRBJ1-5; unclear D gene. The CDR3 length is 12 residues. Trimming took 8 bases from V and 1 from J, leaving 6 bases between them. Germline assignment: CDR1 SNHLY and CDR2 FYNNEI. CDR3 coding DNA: TGTGCCAGCCGACAAAGCAATCAGCCCCAGCATTTT. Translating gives CASRQSNQPQHF.

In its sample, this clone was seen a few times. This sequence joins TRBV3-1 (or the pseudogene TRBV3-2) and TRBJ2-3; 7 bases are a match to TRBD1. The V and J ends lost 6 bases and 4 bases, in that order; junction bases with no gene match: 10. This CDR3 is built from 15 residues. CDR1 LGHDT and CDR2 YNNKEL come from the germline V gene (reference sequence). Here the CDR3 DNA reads TGTGCCAGCAGTTTAAGCGGCACAGGGGCAGATACGCAGTATTTT. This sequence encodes CASSLSGTGADTQYF.

CDR3 protein: CASSQVAGAHNEQFF. In DNA, the CDR3 is TGCGCCAGCAGCCAAGTAGCGGGGGCCCACAATGAGCAGTTCTTC. This sequence joins TRBV4-1 and TRBJ2-1, with TRBD2 identical over 9 bases. Germline-derived CDR1 and CDR2 are MGHRA and YSYEKL. CDR3 length: 15 amino acids. J lost 5 bases, V lost 1 base, and 3 bases had no gene match.

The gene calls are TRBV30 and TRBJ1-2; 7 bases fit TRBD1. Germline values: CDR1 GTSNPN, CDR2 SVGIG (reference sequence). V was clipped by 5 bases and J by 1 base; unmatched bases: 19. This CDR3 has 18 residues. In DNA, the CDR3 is TGTGCCTGGTGGACAGGCCGCGCGGGGGGCGTTCTTAACTATGGCTACACCTTC. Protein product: CAWWTGRAGGVLNYGYTF.

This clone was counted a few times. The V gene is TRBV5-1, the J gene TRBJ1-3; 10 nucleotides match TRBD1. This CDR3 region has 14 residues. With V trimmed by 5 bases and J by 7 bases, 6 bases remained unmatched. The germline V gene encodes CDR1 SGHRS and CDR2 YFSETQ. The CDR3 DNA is TGCGCCAGCAGTCCGGGACAGGGGACGAACACCATATATTTT. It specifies CASSPGQGTNTIYF.

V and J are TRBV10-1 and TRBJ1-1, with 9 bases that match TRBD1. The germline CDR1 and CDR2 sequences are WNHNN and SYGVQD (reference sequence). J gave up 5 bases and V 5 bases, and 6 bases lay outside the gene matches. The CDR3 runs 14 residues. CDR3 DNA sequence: TGCGCCAGCAGTAGGGGGACAGGGTGGACTGAAGCTTTCTTT. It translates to CASSRGTGWTEAFF.

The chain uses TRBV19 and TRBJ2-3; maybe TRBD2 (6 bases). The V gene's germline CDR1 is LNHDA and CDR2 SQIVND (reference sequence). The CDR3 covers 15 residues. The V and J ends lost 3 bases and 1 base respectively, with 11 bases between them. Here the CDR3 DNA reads TGTGCCAGTAGTATGCAGGGCGGGGGCACAGATACGCAGTATTTT. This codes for CASSMQGGGTDTQYF.

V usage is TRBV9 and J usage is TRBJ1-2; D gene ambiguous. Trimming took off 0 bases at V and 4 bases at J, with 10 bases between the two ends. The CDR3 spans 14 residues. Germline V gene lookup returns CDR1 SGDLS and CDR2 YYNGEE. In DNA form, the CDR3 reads TGTGCCAGCAGCGTAGACCACGGAGGCTATGGCTACACCTTC. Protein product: CASSVDHGGYGYTF.

The CDR3 nucleotides are TGTGCCAGCAGTTCCCGATTCCCCTCTAGCGGGGCGAACACCGGGGAGCTGTTTTTT. Translated: CASSSRFPSSGANTGELFF. The chain has TRBV6-2 or TRBV6-3 and TRBJ2-2; the match to TRBD2 covers 9 bases. V gave up 4 bases and J gave up 0 bases; unmatched junction bases: 12. There are 19 residues in the CDR3. The germline CDR1 and CDR2 sequences are MNHEY and SVGEGT.

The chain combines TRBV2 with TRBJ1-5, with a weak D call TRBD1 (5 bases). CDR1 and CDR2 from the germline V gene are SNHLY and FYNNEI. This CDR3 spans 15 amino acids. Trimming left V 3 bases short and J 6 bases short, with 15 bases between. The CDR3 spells CASSDRGGNGQPQHF. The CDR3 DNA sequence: TGTGCCAGCAGTGACCGTGGGGGGAATGGTCAGCCCCAGCATTTT.

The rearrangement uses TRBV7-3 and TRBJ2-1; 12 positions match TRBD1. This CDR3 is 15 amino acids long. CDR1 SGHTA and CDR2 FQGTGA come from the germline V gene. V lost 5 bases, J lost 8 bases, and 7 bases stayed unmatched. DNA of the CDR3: TGTGCCAGCAGCATACTGGGACAGGGGGCAGATGAGCAGTTCTTC. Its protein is CASSILGQGADEQFF.

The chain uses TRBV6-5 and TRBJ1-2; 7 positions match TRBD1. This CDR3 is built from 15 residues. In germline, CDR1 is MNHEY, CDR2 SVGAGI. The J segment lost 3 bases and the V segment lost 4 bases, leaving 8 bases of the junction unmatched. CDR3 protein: CASSSNTGTDYGYTF. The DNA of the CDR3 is TGTGCCAGCAGTTCAAATACCGGGACAGACTATGGCTACACCTTC.

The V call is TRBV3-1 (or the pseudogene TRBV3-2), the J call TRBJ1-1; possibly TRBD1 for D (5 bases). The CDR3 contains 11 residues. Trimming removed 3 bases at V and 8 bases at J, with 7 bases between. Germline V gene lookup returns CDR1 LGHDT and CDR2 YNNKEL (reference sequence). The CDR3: CASSHRGEAFF. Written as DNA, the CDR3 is TGTGCCAGCAGCCATCGGGGGGAAGCTTTCTTT.

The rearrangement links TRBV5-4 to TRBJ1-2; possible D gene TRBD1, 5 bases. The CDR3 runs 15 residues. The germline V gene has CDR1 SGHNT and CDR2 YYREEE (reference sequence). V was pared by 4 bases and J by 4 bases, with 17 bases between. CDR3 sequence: CASSPPSGGVYGYTF. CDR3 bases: TGTGCCAGCAGCCCCCCATCGGGAGGGGTCTATGGCTACACCTTC.